This TCR beta chain was sequenced in a study of T cells in Graves' hyperthyroidism and ophthalmopathy (dated by TCRdb to between 2019 and 2020). About the study as a whole: Peripheral blood samples were taken at the time of initial diagnosis, prior to any treatment. A discovery cohort of roughly 100 patients, roughly 45 with Graves' ophthalmopathy and under 60 with stable Graves' hyperthyroidism, was used to find distinguishing TCR V-J signatures. An independent validation cohort of about 20 hyperthyroidism patients and about 15 patients who later progressed to ophthalmopathy tested prospective prediction of ophthalmopathy. The roughly 90 discovery patients were divided at random into training and test sets in a 7:3 ratio. Thyroid tissue and blood T-cell repertoires from six Graves' hyperthyroidism patients were also compared in the study. After sampling, hyperthyroidism patients received methimazole starting at 30 mg daily, and ophthalmopathy patients received high-dose intravenous methylprednisolone. The paper describes TCR Vbeta CDR3 sequencing of roughly 130 peripheral blood samples, made up of 43 ophthalmopathy patients, roughly 80 hyperthyroidism patients and 17 progressor patients. What the authors observed across the whole study: In validation, the model predicted progression to ophthalmopathy a median of about 6.5 months before onset, with around 70% sensitivity and about 72% specificity. Blood samples also contained most of the expanded thyroid clonotypes (frequency above 0.001), which suggests that blood repertoires may reflect thyroid immune responses. Sample size was not statistically predetermined, and investigators were not blinded to group allocation. Ophthalmopathy was separated from stable hyperthyroidism by a 13 V-J signature model, with over 85% sensitivity and about 81% specificity obtained in cross-validation and 80%/75% obtained in testing.

CDR1 and CDR2 were assigned from the germline V gene as SGHTA and FQGTGA. Ends trimmed: V by 5 bases, J by 0 bases; bases unmatched to a gene: 8. There are 18 amino acids in the CDR3, from cysteine to phenylalanine inclusive. The CDR3 DNA has 54 bases and is translated from base 1. Ophthalmopathy patients had moderately to severely active disease, with a Clinical Activity Score of 3 or more, a NOSPECS grade of 4 or more, and a disease duration of less than 3 months. Exclusion was applied to patients with uncontrolled infections, other autoimmune diseases, pregnancy or lactation. Diagnoses were based on clinical symptoms, serum thyroxine and TRAb, thyroid ultrasound and orbital computed tomography. PBMCs were separated from 10 ml of fresh peripheral blood using Ficoll-Paque density gradient centrifugation. Total RNA was extracted using Trizol reagent, and RNA quality was assessed on an Agilent 2100 Bioanalyzer.

This clonotype was seen more than once but under ten times. The antigen it recognizes is unknown. No much larger clonotype is one base removed from it; base qualities were not supplied. TCR beta CDR3 regions were amplified from RNA transcripts. The first round of RT-PCR for the TCR CDR3 was performed with the HTBI primer set and the Qiagen OneStep RT-PCR kit. Libraries were constructed in a second round of multiplex PCR, after which size selection and purification were performed. Sequencing of the libraries was done on an Illumina HiSeq2000 using paired-end 100 bp reads. In the original analysis: Raw data were processed with SOAPnuke, discarding reads with adapters, uncalled bases, mean Phred below 15, or no exact constant-primer or identifier match. High-quality paired reads were merged using COPE v1.2.5, and each unique nucleotide sequence was defined as a clonotype. MiTCR v1.1 was used to align clonotypes to the IMGT TRBV, TRBD and TRBJ reference segments. The analysis included only V-J combinations with a frequency above 0.0001, which together covered over 98% of the repertoires. The TCS score was defined as the ratio of F50 (clonal expansion) to E x V (chaos), calculated using BLOSUM62-based TCRdist between CDR3 peptides within each V-J. Welch's t-statistics and random forest reduced some 510 V-J features to roughly 13, which were used in a naive Bayes classifier (R e1071). Using fastp trimming at Q25 and MiXCR clonotype assembly, TCRdb reanalyzed the public sequencing data and kept in-frame beta chains. Rows with one shared CDR3 protein collapse into an entry with the most common genes and DNA. The V and J calls reflect TCRdb's pipeline rather than the authors' work. Counted in this sample were 550,000 to 600,000 distinct CDR3 sequences; 13% to 15% of them appeared once. The ten largest make up 7% to 9% of the sample.

The V and J genes are TRBV7-3 and TRBJ2-3; 13 bases in between match TRBD2. The material sequenced was blood. This clonotype was obtained from a woman between 18 and 29 years old with Graves' ophthalmopathy. The CDR3 protein is CASSKYGTSGASTDTQYF. The DNA reads TGTGCCAGCAGCAAATATGGGACTAGCGGGGCTAGCACAGATACGCAGTATTTT.